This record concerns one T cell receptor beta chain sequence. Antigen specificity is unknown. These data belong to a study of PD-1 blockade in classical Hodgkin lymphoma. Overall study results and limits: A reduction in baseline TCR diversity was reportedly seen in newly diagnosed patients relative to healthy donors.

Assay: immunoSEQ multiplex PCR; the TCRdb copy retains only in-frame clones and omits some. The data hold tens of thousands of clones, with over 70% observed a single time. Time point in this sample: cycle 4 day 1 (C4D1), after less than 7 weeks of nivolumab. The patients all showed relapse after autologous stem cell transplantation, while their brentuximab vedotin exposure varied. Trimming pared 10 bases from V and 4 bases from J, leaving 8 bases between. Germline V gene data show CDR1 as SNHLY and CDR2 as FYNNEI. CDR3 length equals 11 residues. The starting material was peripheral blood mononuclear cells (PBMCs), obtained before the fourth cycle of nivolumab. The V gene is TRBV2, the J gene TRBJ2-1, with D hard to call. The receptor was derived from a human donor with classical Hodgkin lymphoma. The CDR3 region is CAILGYNEQFF. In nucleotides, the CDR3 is TGTGCCATTCTGGGGTACAATGAGCAGTTCTTC.